Presented here are 22 T cell receptor beta chains from one specimen sequenced in a study of cytomegalovirus exposure and HLA in healthy donors. Profiling relied on immunoSEQ multiplex PCR, and the TCRdb table lists in-frame clones only, not all of them. Of 200,000 or so clones in the sample, 87% were seen once. The sample taken for sequencing was PBMCs. These receptors were obtained from a woman aged 18-29 years in good health and CMV-seropositive.

This rearrangement joins TRBV28 to TRBJ1-2, with unresolved D. Germline CDR1 is MDHEN and CDR2 is SYDVKM. The CDR3 contains 14 residues. V was clipped by 4 bases and J by 8 bases, with 17 bases between them. For the CDR3, the DNA is TGTGCCAGCAGTTCCGTAATCAGATTTCCGGGCTACACCTTC. It yields the protein CASSSVIRFPGYTF.

The chain combines TRBV6-5 with TRBJ1-2; no firm D call. Trimming took 0 bases from V and 8 from J, leaving 10 bases between them. The germline V gene has CDR1 MNHEY and CDR2 SVGAGI. The CDR3 contains 13 residues. CDR3 sequence (DNA): TGTGCCAGCAGTTACTCGAGGGATGCCGGCTACACCTTC. It yields the protein CASSYSRDAGYTF.

This rearrangement joins TRBV23-1 to TRBJ2-6, with TRBD1 matching over 10 bases. TRBV23-1 qualifies as an ORF whose function is uncertain. With V trimmed by 10 bases and J by 0 bases, 6 bases remained unmatched. The CDR3 totals 16 residues. The CDR3 loop is CATKGQGDSGANVLTF. CDR3 in DNA: TGCGCCACGAAAGGACAGGGGGACTCTGGGGCCAACGTCCTGACTTTC.

CDR3 in DNA: TGTGCCAGCAGTGATTCTCCCTCCAACACCGGGGAGCTGTTTTTT. Protein sequence: CASSDSPSNTGELFF. The chain links TRBV2 to TRBJ2-2, with D hard to call. This CDR3 is 15 amino acids long. From germline, CDR1 is SNHLY and CDR2 FYNNEI. The germline V and J ends were trimmed by 3 bases and 2 bases, with 10 bases remaining between them.

For the CDR3, the DNA is TGCAGCGTTGATAGTCTTAGCGGGAGTCCAAAAGATACGCAGTATTTT. It yields the protein CSVDSLSGSPKDTQYF. The rearrangement uses TRBV29-1 and TRBJ2-3, with 9 bases aligning to TRBD2. The CDR3 is 16 residues long. Germline V gives CDR1 SQVTM, CDR2 ANQGSEA. With 3 bases clipped from V and 5 bases from J, the junction kept 12 bases outside the gene matches.

This clone was counted between two and nine times. CDR3 sequence reads: CAWIRAGSLYEQYF. CDR3 nucleotide sequence: TGTGCCTGGATCAGGGCGGGGTCTCTTTACGAGCAGTACTTC. The J gene is TRBJ2-7, the V gene TRBV30; the D gene is possibly TRBD2 (6 bases). Between the trimmed V and J ends, which lost 4 bases and 4 bases, there was a span of 17 bases. Germline V gene sequence: CDR1 GTSNPN, CDR2 SVGIG (reference sequence). This CDR3 region has 14 residues.

J is TRBJ1-5 and V is TRBV6-5; 7 bases fit TRBD1. Unmatched junction bases numbered 6, after V lost 5 bases and J lost 8 bases. The CDR3 totals 13 residues. Germline V gives CDR1 MNHEY, CDR2 SVGAGI. The CDR3 sequence: CASSRQGGEPQHF. The CDR3 DNA reads TGTGCCAGCAGTAGACAGGGCGGGGAGCCCCAGCATTTT.

The chain is built from TRBV4-1 and TRBJ2-7; 7 bases agree with TRBD2. J was trimmed by 5 bases and V by 1 base; bases with no gene match: 17. CDR3 length: 18 residues. The V gene's germline CDR1 is MGHRA and CDR2 YSYEKL. CDR3 protein: CASSQVGRGSGGPDEQYF. As DNA, the CDR3 is TGCGCCAGCAGCCAAGTCGGAAGGGGATCGGGAGGCCCGGACGAGCAGTACTTC.

The rearrangement joins TRBV9 to TRBJ1-2, with unresolved D. With 0 bases removed from V and 6 bases from J, the gap between germline ends came to 9 bases. This CDR3 is 13 amino acids long. Germline-derived CDR1 and CDR2 are SGDLS and YYNGEE. The CDR3 here is CASSVAEGDGYTF. CDR3 nucleotides: TGTGCCAGCAGCGTAGCGGAGGGTGATGGCTACACCTTC.

This clone came up once. This rearrangement joins TRBV6-6 to TRBJ1-3; D call uncertain. Looked up from germline, CDR1 is MNHNY and CDR2 is SVGAGI (reference sequence). The CDR3 is made up of 12 amino acids. The V and J ends lost 7 bases and 4 bases respectively, with 8 bases between them. The CDR3 DNA sequence: TGTGCCAGCACCACTACCGGAAACACCATATATTTT. Amino acid sequence: CASTTTGNTIYF.

J is TRBJ2-3 and V is TRBV9, with 14 bases fitting TRBD2. Trimming removed 5 bases from V and 6 bases from J; junction bases left unmatched: 11. The CDR3 contains 17 residues. In germline, CDR1 is SGDLS, CDR2 YYNGEE. CDR3 sequence reads: CASRPDPGLAGVDTQYF. For the CDR3, the DNA is TGTGCCAGCAGGCCTGATCCGGGACTAGCGGGAGTGGATACGCAGTATTTT.

The rearrangement uses TRBV29-1 and TRBJ2-7, with a possible D match to TRBD2 (6 bases). The CDR3 spans 14 residues. Trimming took 7 bases from V and 3 from J, leaving 19 bases between them. Looked up from germline, CDR1 is SQVTM and CDR2 is ANQGSEA. The CDR3 is CSAGPRAGGYEQYF. In DNA form, the CDR3 reads TGCAGCGCTGGGCCCCGGGCCGGGGGCTACGAGCAGTACTTC.

CDR3 sequence (DNA): TGCAGTGCTAGGCGGGCGGGAGAGCAGTTCTTC. Its protein product is CSARRAGEQFF. The chain employs TRBV20-1 and TRBJ2-1; D might be TRBD2 (6 bases). V was clipped by 3 bases and J by 10 bases, with 10 bases between them. The CDR3 extends over 11 amino acids. Germline V lookup: CDR1 DFQATT, CDR2 SNEGSKA (reference sequence).

The V gene is TRBV27, the J gene TRBJ1-2, with D possibly matching TRBD1 (5 bases). Germline V gene sequence: CDR1 MNHEY, CDR2 SMNVEV (reference sequence). The V gene lost 2 bases and the J gene lost 5 bases, with 18 bases spanning the gap. CDR3 size: 16 residues. The CDR3 spells CASSLSFGDFPYGYTF. CDR3 nucleotide sequence: TGTGCCAGCAGTTTAAGTTTTGGGGACTTCCCTTATGGCTACACCTTC.

This rearrangement joins TRBV28 to TRBJ1-1, with no clear D. The CDR3 runs 15 residues. Germline V lookup: CDR1 MDHEN, CDR2 SYDVKM. Trimming shortened V by 2 bases and J by 1 base, and 11 bases separated the two germline ends. The CDR3 here is CASSLRRLGNTEAFF. CDR3 coding DNA: TGTGCCAGCAGTTTAAGGCGGCTCGGGAACACTGAAGCTTTCTTT.

The chain uses TRBV18 and TRBJ2-3, with TRBD2 identical over 7 bases. V was clipped by 8 bases and J by 8 bases; unmatched bases: 13. The CDR3 totals 14 residues. CDR1 is KGHSH and CDR2 is LQKENI in the germline V gene. CDR3 residues: CASPDGPPGGTQYF. Here the CDR3 DNA reads TGTGCCAGCCCAGACGGGCCTCCGGGGGGTACGCAGTATTTT.

This chain uses TRBV6-1 with TRBJ2-7; 7 bases are a match to TRBD1. Trimming cost V 2 bases and J 4 bases; bases outside gene matches: 5. The CDR3 has 14 residues. Looked up from germline, CDR1 is MNHNS and CDR2 is SASEGT. The DNA of the CDR3 is TGTGCCAGCAGTGAATGGGACAGAGAATACGAGCAGTACTTC. It is translated as CASSEWDREYEQYF.

This chain joins TRBV2 and TRBJ1-1, with D unclear. CDR1 is SNHLY and CDR2 is FYNNEI in the germline V gene. V gave up 2 bases and J gave up 12 bases, with 16 bases separating them. The length of the CDR3 is 13 residues. The CDR3 DNA reads TGTGCCAGCAGTGAAAGTGGCACCCGAGGGCCTTTCTTT. Translation: CASSESGTRGPFF.

This chain connects TRBV9 to TRBJ2-5; TRBD2 agrees at 9 bases. This CDR3 has 14 amino acids. V trimming: 3 bases; J trimming: 3 bases; junction bases outside the gene matches: 3. The germline gives CDR1 SGDLS, CDR2 YYNGEE. CDR3 protein: CASSATSGKETQYF. DNA for the CDR3: TGTGCCAGCAGCGCGACTAGCGGCAAAGAGACCCAGTACTTC.

V gene TRBV19 combines with J gene TRBJ1-5, with D maybe TRBD1 (5 bases). Trimming left V 7 bases short and J 4 bases short, with 11 bases between. The CDR3 runs to 13 residues. Germline CDR1 and CDR2: LNHDA and SQIVND (reference sequence). The CDR3 here is CASTAGGNQPQHF. The CDR3 DNA sequence: TGTGCCAGTACGGCGGGGGGAAATCAGCCCCAGCATTTT.

This clone was found many times. The rearrangement uses TRBV5-1 and TRBJ1-1, with TRBD1 identical over 7 bases. Germline V gene sequence: CDR1 SGHRS, CDR2 YFSETQ. CDR3 length equals 14 residues. V trimming: 3 bases; J trimming: 5 bases; junction bases outside the gene matches: 7. In nucleotides, the CDR3 is TGCGCCAGCAGCTCGGGACAGCTCGGGACTGAAGCTTTCTTT. Encoded protein: CASSSGQLGTEAFF.

The chain recombines TRBV6-6 with TRBJ2-7; D perhaps matches TRBD1 (8 bases). Trimming removed 0 bases from V and 6 bases from J, with 15 bases in between. CDR3 length equals 15 residues. The V gene's germline CDR1 is MNHNY and CDR2 SVGAGI (reference sequence). The CDR3 loop is CASSYSGRDRSEQYF. The DNA of the CDR3 is TGTGCCAGCAGTTACTCGGGGAGGGACAGGAGCGAGCAGTACTTC.